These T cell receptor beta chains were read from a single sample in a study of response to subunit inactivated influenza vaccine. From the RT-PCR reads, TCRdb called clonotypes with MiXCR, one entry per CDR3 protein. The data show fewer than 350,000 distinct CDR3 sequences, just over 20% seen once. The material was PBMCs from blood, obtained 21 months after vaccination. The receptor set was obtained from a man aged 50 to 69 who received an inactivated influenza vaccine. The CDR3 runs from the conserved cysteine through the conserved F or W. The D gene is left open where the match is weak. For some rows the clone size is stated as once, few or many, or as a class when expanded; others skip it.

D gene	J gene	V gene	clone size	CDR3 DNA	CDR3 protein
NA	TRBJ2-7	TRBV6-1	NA	TGTGCCAGCAGTTTTACGTTCTACGAGCAGTACTTC	CASSFTFYEQYF
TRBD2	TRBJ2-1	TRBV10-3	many	TGTGCCATCAGTGAAGGGACTAGCTCCTACAATGAGCAGTTCTTC	CAISEGTSSYNEQFF
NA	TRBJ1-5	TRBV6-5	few	TGTGCCAGCGGGTATGGAGTGGGAACGGGGCCCCAGCATTTT	CASGYGVGTGPQHF
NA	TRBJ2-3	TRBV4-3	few	TGCGCCAGCAGCCTTGGACACCCCACAGATACGCAGTATTTT	CASSLGHPTDTQYF
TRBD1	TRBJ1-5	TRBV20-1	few	TGCAGTGCTAGAGGTAAAGGGACAGGGGGCAATCAGCCCCAGCATTTT	CSARGKGTGGNQPQHF
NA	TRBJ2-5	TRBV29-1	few	TGCAGCGCCCCCCTGGGGGGCCGAGAGACCCAGTACTTC	CSAPLGGRETQYF
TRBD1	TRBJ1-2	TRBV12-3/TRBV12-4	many	TGTGCCAGCAGCGCAGCAGGGGGCGTAGGTTATGGCTACACCTTC	CASSAAGGVGYGYTF
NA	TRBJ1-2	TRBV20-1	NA	TGCAGTGCTAGTACGTATGGCTACACCTTC	CSASTYGYTF
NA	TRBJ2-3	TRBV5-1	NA	TGCGCCAGCAGCCTATCCGGCACGTTAGGAGATACGCAGTATTTT	CASSLSGTLGDTQYF
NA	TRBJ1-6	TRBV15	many	TGTGCCACCAGCAGAGATATGATTTCACCCCTCCACTTT	CATSRDMISPLHF
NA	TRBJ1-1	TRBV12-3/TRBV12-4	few	TGTGCCAGCACCCTACGGGGGGGGGACACTGAAGCTTTCTTT	CASTLRGGDTEAFF
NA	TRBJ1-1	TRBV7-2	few	TGTGCCAGCAGCCCACGGGGGGCTGACACTGAAGCTTTCTTT	CASSPRGADTEAFF
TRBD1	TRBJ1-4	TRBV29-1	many	TGCAGCGTTGAGCGGGACAGGGGAGGAAAACTGTTTTTT	CSVERDRGGKLFF
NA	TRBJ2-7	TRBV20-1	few	TGCAGTGCTATACTCGGTGGCAGGACCTACGAGCAGTACTTC	CSAILGGRTYEQYF
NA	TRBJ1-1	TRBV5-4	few	TGTGCCAGCAGCTTTATAGGTGGGAGTGAAGCTTTCTTT	CASSFIGGSEAFF
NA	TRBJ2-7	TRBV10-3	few	TGTGCCATTGGACTGAGCTCCTACGAGCAGTACTTC	CAIGLSSYEQYF
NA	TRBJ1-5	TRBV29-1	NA	TGCAGCGCTCTTAAAGATAGCAATCAGCCCCAGCATTTT	CSALKDSNQPQHF
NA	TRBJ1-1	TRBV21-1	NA	TGTGCCAGCAGCAAAGCCAAAGTAAGCGACACTGAAGCTTTCTTT	CASSKAKVSDTEAFF
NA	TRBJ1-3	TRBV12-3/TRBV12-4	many	TGTGCCAGCAGTTTGAGTGGGGCTGGAAACACCATATATTTT	CASSLSGAGNTIYF
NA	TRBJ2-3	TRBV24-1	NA	TGTGCCACCGATGCGGGGCGCACAGATACGCAGTATTTT	CATDAGRTDTQYF
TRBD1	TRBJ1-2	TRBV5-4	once	TGTGCCAGCAGCTTGGAGGGACAGTTATTAACCCTAGGTGGCTACACCTTC	CASSLEGQLLTLGGYTF
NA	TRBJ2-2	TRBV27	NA	TGTGCCAGCAGTTTTGTTTCCGGGGAGCTGTTTTTT	CASSFVSGELFF
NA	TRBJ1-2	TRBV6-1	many	TGTGCCAGCAGTCGGACCGGGGAGACCAACTATGGCTACACCTTC	CASSRTGETNYGYTF
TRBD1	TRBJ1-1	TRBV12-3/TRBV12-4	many	TGTGCCAGCAGTTTACTCCAGGGGGCCACTGAAGCTTTCTTT	CASSLLQGATEAFF
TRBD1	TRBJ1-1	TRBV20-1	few	TGCAGTGCTACCGAACAGGGGACGAAGAACACTGAAGCTTTCTTT	CSATEQGTKNTEAFF
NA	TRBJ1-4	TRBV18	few	TGTGCCAGCTCACCAGGGCGGGGAACTAATGAAAAACTGTTTTTT	CASSPGRGTNEKLFF
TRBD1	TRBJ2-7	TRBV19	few	TGTGCCAGTAGTAGAACAGGGGGCGTTTCCTACGAGCAGTACTTC	CASSRTGGVSYEQYF
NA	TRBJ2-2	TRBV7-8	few	TGTGCCAGCAGCCGGACCGGGGAGCTGTTTTTT	CASSRTGELFF
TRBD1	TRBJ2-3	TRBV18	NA	TGTGCCAGCTCACCAGAGGGGGCGAATACGCAGTATTTT	CASSPEGANTQYF
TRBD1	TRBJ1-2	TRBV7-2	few	TGTGCCAGCAGCTTAACCGGGACAGACAACTATGGCTACACCTTC	CASSLTGTDNYGYTF
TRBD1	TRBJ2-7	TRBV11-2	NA	TGTGCCAGCAGCTTAGATGTGCGGGGACAGGGTTTGTTGCGGCAGTACTTC	CASSLDVRGQGLLRQYF
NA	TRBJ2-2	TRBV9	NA	TGTGCCAGCAGCGCCCAGGGGTTACTCACCGGGGAGCTGTTTTTT	CASSAQGLLTGELFF
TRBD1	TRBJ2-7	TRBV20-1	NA	TGCAGTGCTAGAGGGTCGGGACAGGGAGGAGGCTACGAGCAGTACTTC	CSARGSGQGGGYEQYF
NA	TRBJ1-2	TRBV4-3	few	TGCGCCAGCAGCCAAGTCCAGGGGTATTATGGCTACACCTTC	CASSQVQGYYGYTF
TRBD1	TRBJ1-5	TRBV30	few	TGTGCCTGGAGTGCCGGGACAGGGGGCGTAGGTAATCAGCCCCAGCATTTT	CAWSAGTGGVGNQPQHF
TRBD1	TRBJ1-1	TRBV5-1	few	TGCGCCAGCAGCTTGGGGCCGGGACAGGGGAAAAACACTGAAGCTTTCTTT	CASSLGPGQGKNTEAFF
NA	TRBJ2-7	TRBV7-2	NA	TGTGCCAGCAGCCCGGGCGTAGTTTCCGAGCAGTACTTC	CASSPGVVSEQYF
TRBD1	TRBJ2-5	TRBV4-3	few	TGCGCCAGCAGTCGGGGACAGGGGAAAGAGACCCAGTACTTC	CASSRGQGKETQYF
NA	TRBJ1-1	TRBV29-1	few	TGCAGCGCCGGAGGGTACGGAGGGAACACTGAAGCTTTCTTT	CSAGGYGGNTEAFF
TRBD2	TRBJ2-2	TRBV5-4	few	TGTGCCAGCAGCGCGGGACTAGCGAGCACCGGGGAGCTGTTTTTT	CASSAGLASTGELFF
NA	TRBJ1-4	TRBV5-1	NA	TGCGCCAGCAGCTTGGCGAGCAGGGGCGAGGAAAAACTGTTTTTT	CASSLASRGEEKLFF
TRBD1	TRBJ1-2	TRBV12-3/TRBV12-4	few	TGTGCCAGCAGATCTGGCGGACAGGGAGCTTATGGCTACACCTTC	CASRSGGQGAYGYTF
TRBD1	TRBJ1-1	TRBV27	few	TGTGCCAGCAGTTTCCGCGGGGACAGGGTGGACGCTTTCTTT	CASSFRGDRVDAFF
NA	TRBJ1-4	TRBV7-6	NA	TGTGCCAGCAGCCCGTCTTGGGCAACTAATGAAAAACTGTTTTTT	CASSPSWATNEKLFF
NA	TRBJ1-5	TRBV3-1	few	TGTGCCAGCAGCCAAGCAGGACATAGTAAGCCCCAGCATTTT	CASSQAGHSKPQHF
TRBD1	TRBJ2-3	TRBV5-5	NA	TGTGCCAGCAGCTGGGAGGGACAGGGGTTTGGAGATACGCAGTATTTT	CASSWEGQGFGDTQYF
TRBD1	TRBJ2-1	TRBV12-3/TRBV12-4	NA	TGTGCCAGCAGTTTCCTCACCGGGACAGGGAGTAATGAGCAGTTCTTC	CASSFLTGTGSNEQFF
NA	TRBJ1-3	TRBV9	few	TGTGCCAGCAGCCTAAGAGAGACAGGAACTGGAAACACCATATATTTT	CASSLRETGTGNTIYF
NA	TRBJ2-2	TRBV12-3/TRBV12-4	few	TGTGCCAGCAGTCTCCAGGGCGGGGAGCTGTTTTTT	CASSLQGGELFF
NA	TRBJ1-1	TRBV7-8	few	TGTGCCAGCGTACCCTCGGGACACGGGGCCACTGAAGCTTTCTTT	CASVPSGHGATEAFF
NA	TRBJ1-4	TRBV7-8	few	TGTGCCAGCAGCGGGGGAAGATCTAATGAAAAACTGTTTTTT	CASSGGRSNEKLFF
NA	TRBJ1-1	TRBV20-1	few	TGCAGTGCTAGGGGGGGGCACACTGAAGCTTTCTTT	CSARGGHTEAFF
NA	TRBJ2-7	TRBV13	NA	TGTGCCAGCAGCGGGACAATGTCCTACGAGCAGTACTTC	CASSGTMSYEQYF
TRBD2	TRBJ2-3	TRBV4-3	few	TGCGCCAGCAGCCAAGCCGGGGAGGGGTCAGATACGCAGTATTTT	CASSQAGEGSDTQYF
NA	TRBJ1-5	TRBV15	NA	TGTGCCACCAGCAGAGAACTACACCGCAATGGGCCGGATCAGCCCCAGCATTTT	CATSRELHRNGPDQPQHF